This T cell receptor beta chain was recovered during a study of beta chain features in type 1 diabetes. Germline CDR1 reads LNHDA; CDR2 reads SQIVND (reference sequence). The CDR3 length is 15 residues. The V segment lost 8 bases and the J segment 0 bases; nucleotides outside the gene matches: 4. What was sequenced were expressed TCRB transcripts, since all of the isolated RNA had been reverse transcribed. Produced via immunoSEQ multiplex PCR; TCRdb's table is partial and in-frame only. The sample has 110,000 or so clones, less than 40% seen once; the top ten hold roughly 0.064%. The source of this sequence is a woman aged 18-29 years in good health. The sequenced material came from stem cell memory CD4+ T cells from blood. J is TRBJ2-6 and V is TRBV19; 7 nucleotides line up with TRBD1. The CDR3 spells CASGQAISGANVLTF. In DNA form, the CDR3 reads TGTGCCAGTGGACAGGCGATCTCTGGGGCCAACGTCCTGACTTTC.